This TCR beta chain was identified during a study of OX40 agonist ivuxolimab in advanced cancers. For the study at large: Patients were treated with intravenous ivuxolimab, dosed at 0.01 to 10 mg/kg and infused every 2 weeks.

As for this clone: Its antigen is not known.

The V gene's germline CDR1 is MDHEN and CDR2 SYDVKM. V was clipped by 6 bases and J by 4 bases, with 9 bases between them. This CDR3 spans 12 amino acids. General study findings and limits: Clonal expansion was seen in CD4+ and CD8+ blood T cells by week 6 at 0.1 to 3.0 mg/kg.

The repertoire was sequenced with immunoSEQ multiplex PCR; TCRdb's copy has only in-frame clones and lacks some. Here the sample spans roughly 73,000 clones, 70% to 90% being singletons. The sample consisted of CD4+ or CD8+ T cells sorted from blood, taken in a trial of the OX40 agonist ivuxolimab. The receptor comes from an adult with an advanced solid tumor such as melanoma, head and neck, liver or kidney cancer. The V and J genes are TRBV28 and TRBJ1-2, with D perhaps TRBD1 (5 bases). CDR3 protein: CASSSQAYGYTF. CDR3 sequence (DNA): TGTGCCAGCAGCTCACAGGCCTATGGCTACACCTTC.